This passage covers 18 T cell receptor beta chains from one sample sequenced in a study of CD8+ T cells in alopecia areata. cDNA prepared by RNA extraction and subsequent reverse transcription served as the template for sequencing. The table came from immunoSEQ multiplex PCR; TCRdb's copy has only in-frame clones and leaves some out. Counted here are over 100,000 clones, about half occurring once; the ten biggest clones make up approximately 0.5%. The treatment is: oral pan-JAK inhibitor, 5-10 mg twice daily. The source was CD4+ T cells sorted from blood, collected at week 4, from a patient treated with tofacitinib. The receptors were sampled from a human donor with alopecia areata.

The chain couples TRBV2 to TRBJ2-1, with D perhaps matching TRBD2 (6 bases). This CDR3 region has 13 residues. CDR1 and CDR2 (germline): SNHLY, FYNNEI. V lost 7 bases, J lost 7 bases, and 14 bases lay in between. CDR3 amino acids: CASNGRAGNEQFF. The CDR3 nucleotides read TGTGCCAGCAACGGCAGGGCGGGGAATGAGCAGTTCTTC.

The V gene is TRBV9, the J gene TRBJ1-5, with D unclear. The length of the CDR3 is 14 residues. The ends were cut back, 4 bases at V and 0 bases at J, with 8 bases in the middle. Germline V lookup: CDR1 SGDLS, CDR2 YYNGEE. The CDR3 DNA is TGTGCCAGCAGCCCGGAAGCTAGCAATCAGCCCCAGCATTTT. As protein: CASSPEASNQPQHF.

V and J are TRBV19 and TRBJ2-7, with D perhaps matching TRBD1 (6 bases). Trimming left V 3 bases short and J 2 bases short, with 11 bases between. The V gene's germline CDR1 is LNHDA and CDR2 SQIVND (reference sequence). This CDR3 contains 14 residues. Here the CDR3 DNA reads TGTGCCAGTAGTATCTCGACAGGAGCCTACGAGCAGTACTTC. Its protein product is CASSISTGAYEQYF.

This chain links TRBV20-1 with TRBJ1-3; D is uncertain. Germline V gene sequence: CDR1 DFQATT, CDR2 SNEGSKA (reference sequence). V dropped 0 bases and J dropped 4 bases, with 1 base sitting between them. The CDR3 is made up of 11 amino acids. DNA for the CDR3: TGCAGTGCTAGAGACGGAAACACCATATATTTT. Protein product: CSARDGNTIYF.

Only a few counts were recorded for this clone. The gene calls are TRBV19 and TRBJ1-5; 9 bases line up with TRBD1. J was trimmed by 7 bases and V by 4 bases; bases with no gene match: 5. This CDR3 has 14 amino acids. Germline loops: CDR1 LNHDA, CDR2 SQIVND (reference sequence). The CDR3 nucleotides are TGTGCCAGTAGTAGCAGGACAGGGGCCCAGCCCCAGCATTTT. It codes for CASSSRTGAQPQHF.

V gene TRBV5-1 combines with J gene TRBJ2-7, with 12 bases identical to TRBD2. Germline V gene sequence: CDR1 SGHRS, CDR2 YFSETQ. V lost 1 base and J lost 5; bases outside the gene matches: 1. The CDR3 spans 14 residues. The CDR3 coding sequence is TGCGCCAGCAGCTTGACTAGCGGGAGGAACGAGCAGTACTTC. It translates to CASSLTSGRNEQYF.

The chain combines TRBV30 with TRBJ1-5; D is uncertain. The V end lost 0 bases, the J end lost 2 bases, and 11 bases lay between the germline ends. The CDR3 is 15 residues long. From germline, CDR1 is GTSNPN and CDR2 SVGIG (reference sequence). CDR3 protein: CAWSVYGEGNQPQHF. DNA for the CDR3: TGTGCCTGGAGTGTGTACGGGGAAGGCAATCAGCCCCAGCATTTT.

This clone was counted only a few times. The CDR3 sequence is CASSESTANSPLHF. CDR3 DNA sequence: TGCGCCAGCAGTGAGTCGACAGCTAATTCACCCCTCCACTTT. The V and J genes are TRBV10-2 and TRBJ1-6; D is perhaps TRBD1 (5 bases). The CDR3 runs to 14 residues. V lost 0 bases, J lost 6 bases, and 6 bases lay in between. Germline V gene sequence: CDR1 WSHSY, CDR2 SAAADI.

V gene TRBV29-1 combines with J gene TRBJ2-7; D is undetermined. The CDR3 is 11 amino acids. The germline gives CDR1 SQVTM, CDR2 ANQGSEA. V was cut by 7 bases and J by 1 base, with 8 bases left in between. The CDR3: CSAGWSYEQYF. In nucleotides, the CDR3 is TGCAGCGCCGGCTGGTCCTACGAGCAGTACTTC.

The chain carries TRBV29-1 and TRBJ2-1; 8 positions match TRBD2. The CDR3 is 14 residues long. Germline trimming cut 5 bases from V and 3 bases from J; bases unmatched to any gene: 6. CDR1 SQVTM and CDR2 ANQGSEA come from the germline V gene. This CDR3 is CSVRAGVGYNEQFF. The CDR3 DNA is TGCAGCGTTCGAGCGGGAGTGGGCTACAATGAGCAGTTCTTC.

The CDR3 sequence is CSVWRQETQYF. In nucleotides, the CDR3 is TGCAGCGTTTGGAGGCAAGAGACCCAGTACTTC. The chain is built from TRBV29-1 and TRBJ2-5, with D perhaps matching TRBD2 (5 bases). The germline V and J ends were trimmed by 5 bases and 2 bases, with 6 bases remaining between them. Germline CDR1 and CDR2: SQVTM and ANQGSEA. This CDR3 comprises 11 residues.

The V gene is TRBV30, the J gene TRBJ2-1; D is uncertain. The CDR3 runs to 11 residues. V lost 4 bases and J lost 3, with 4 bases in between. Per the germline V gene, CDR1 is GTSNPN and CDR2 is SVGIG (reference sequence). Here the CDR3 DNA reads TGTGCCTGGACGTTCTACAATGAGCAGTTCTTC. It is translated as CAWTFYNEQFF.

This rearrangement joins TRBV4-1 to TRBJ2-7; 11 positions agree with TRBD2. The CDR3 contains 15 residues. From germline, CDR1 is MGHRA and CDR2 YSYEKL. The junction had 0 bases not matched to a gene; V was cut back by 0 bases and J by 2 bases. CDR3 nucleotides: TGCGCCAGCAGCCAAGATAGCGGGAGGGCCTACGAGCAGTACTTC. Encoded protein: CASSQDSGRAYEQYF.

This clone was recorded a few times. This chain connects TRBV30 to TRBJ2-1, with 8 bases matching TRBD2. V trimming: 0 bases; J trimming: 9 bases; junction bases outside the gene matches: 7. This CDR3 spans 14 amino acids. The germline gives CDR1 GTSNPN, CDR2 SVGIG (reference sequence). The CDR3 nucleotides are TGTGCCTGGAGTGTAATTAGCGGGATGAGTGAGCAGTTCTTC. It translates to CAWSVISGMSEQFF.

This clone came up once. CDR3 residues: CAWSGDSNQPQHF. The CDR3 bases are TGTGCCTGGAGTGGGGATAGCAATCAGCCCCAGCATTTT. The gene calls are TRBV30 and TRBJ1-5; D not resolved. CDR1 GTSNPN and CDR2 SVGIG come from the germline V gene (reference sequence). With 1 base removed from V and 0 bases from J, the gap between germline ends came to 4 bases. This CDR3 spans 13 amino acids.

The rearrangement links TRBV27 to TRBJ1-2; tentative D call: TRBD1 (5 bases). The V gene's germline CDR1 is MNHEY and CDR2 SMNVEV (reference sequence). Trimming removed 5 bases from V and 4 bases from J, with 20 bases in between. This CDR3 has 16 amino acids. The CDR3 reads CASSANQGAKAYGYTF. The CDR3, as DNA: TGTGCCAGCAGTGCCAACCAAGGGGCCAAGGCCTATGGCTACACCTTC.

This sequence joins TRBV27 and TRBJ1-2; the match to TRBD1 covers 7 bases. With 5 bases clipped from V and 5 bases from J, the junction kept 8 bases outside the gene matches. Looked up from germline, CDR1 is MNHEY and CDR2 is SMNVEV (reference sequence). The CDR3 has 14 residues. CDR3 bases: TGTGCCAGCAGTAGAAGGACAGGAGAATATGGCTACACCTTC. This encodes CASSRRTGEYGYTF.

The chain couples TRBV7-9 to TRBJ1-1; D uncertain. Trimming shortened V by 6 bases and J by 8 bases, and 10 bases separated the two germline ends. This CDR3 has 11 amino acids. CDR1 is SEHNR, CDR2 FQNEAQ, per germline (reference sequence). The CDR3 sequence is CASRGQVEAFF. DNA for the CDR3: TGTGCCAGCAGAGGGCAGGTGGAAGCTTTCTTT.